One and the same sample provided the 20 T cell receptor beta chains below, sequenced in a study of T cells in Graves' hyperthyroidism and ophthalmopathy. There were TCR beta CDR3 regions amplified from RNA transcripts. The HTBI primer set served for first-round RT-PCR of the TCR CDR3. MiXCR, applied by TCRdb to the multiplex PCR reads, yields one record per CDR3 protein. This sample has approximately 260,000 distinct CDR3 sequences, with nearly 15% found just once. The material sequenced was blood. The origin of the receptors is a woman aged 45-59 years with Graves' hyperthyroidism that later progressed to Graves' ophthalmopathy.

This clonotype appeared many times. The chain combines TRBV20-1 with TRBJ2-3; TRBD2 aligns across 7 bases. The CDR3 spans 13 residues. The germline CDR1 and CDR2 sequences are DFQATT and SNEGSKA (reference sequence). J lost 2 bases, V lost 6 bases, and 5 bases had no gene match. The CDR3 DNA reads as TGCAGTGCAACCGGGACTAACACAGATACGCAGTATTTT. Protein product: CSATGTNTDTQYF.

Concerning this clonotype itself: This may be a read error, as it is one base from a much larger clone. The CDR3 bases are TGTGCCAGTAACGGGGGACTCAGCAATCAGCCCCAGCATTTT. This encodes CASNGGLSNQPQHF. The gene calls are TRBV19 and TRBJ1-5; weak D call: TRBD1 (5 bases). Germline assignment: CDR1 LNHDA and CDR2 SQIVND (reference sequence). The ends were cut back, 7 bases at V and 1 base at J, with 11 bases in the middle. The length of the CDR3 is 14 residues.

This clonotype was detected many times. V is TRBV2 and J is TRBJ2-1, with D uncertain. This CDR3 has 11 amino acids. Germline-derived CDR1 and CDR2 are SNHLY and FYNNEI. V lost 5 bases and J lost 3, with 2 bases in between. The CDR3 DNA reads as TGTGCCAGCAGTAACTACAATGAGCAGTTCTTC. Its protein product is CASSNYNEQFF.

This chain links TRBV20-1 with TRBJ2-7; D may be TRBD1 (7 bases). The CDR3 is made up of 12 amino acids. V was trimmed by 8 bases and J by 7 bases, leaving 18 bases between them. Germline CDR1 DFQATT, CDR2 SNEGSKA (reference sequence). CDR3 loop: CSTYRGLGEQYF. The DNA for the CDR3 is TGCAGTACTTACAGGGGACTTGGGGAGCAGTACTTC.

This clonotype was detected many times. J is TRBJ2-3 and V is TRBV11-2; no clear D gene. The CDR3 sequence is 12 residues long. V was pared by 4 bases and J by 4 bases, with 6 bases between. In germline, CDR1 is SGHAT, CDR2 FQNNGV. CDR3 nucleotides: TGTGCCAGCAGCTCCAGTTCAGATACGCAGTATTTT. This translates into CASSSSSDTQYF.

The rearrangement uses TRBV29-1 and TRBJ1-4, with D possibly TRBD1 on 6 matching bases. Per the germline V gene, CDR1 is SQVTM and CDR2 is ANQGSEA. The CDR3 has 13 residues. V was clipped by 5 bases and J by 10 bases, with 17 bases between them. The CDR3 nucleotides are TGCAGCGTTCAAGGGGGGGGTCTAGGAAAACTGTTTTTT. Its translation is CSVQGGGLGKLFF.

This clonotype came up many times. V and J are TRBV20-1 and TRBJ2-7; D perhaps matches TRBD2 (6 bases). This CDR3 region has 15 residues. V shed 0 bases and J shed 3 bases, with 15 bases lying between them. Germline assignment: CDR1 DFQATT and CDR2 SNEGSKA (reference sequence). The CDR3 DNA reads TGCAGTGCTAGAGACCCGGCGGGGTCTTACTACGAGCAGTACTTC. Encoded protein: CSARDPAGSYYEQYF.

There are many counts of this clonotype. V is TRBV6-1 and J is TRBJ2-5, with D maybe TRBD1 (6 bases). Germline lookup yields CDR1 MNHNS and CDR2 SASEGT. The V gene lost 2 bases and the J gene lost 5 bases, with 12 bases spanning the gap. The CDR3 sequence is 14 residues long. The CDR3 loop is CASSEPGTLETQYF. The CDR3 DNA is TGTGCCAGCAGTGAACCGGGGACACTCGAGACCCAGTACTTC.

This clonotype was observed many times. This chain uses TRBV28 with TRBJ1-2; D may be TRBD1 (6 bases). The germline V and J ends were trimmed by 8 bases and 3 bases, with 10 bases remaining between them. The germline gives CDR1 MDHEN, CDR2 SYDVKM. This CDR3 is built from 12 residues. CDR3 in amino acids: CASQGSHYGYTF. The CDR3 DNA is TGTGCCAGCCAGGGGTCACACTATGGCTACACCTTC.

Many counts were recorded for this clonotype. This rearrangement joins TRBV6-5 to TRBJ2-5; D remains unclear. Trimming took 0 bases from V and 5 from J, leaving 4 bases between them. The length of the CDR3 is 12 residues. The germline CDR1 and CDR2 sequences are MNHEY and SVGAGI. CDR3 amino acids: CASSYSTETQYF. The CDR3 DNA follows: TGTGCCAGCAGTTACTCGACGGAGACCCAGTACTTC.

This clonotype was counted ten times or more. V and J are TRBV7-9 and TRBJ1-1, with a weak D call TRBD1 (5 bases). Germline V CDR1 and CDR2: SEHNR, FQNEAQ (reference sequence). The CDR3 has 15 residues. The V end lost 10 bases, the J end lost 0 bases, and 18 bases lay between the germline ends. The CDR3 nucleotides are TGTGCCACCAAAGGGGAGTTGTCCCTGAACACTGAAGCTTTCTTT. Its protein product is CATKGELSLNTEAFF.

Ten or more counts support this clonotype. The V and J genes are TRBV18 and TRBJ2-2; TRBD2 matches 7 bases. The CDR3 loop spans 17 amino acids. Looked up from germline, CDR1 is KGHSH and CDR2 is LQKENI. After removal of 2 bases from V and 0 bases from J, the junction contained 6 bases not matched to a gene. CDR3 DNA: TGTGCCAGCTCACCATCTGAGCTAGCGGCGAACACCGGGGAGCTGTTTTTT. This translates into CASSPSELAANTGELFF.

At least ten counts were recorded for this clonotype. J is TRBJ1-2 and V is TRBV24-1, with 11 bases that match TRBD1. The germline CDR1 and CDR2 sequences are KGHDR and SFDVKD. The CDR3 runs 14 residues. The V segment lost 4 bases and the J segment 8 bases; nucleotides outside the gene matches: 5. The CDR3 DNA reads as TGTGCCACCAGTGAACCGGACAGGGGGCGCGGCTACACCTTC. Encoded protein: CATSEPDRGRGYTF.

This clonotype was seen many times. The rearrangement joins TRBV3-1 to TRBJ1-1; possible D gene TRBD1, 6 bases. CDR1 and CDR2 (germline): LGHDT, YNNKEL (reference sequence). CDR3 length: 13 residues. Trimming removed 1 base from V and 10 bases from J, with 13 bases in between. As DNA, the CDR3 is TGTGCCAGCAGCCAAGGCAGTGGGGGGCGAGCTTTCTTT. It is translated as CASSQGSGGRAFF.

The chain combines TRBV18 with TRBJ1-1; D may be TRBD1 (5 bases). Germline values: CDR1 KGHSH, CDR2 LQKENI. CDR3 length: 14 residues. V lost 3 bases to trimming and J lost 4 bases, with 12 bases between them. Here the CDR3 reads CASSPPGKSTEAFF. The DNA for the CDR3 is TGTGCCAGCTCACCCCCAGGGAAGTCCACTGAAGCTTTCTTT.

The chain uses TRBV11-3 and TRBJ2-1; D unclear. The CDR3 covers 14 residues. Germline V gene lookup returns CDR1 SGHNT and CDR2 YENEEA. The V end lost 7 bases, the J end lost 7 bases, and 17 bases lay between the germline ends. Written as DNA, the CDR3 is TGTGCCAGCAACCCTAGGGAAGCTTGGAATGAGCAGTTCTTC. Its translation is CASNPREAWNEQFF.

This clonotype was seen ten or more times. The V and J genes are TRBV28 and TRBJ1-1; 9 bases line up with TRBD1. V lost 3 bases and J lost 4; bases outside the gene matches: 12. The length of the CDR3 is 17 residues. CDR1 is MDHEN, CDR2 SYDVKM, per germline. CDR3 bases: TGTGCCAGCAGTTTCCCTCTCACAGGGGGCGGGCGCACTGAAGCTTTCTTT. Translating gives CASSFPLTGGGRTEAFF.

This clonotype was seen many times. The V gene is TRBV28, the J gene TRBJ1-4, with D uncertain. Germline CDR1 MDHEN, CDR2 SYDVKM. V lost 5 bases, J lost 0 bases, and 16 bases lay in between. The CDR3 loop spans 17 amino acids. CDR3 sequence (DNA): TGTGCCAGCAGTCGCGGACCTTCAGGAGCAACTAATGAAAAACTGTTTTTT. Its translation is CASSRGPSGATNEKLFF.

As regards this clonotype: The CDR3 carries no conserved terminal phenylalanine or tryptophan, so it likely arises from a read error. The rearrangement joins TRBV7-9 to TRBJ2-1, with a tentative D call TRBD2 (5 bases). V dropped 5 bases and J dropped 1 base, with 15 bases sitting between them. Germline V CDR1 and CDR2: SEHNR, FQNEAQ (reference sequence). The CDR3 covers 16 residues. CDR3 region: CASSGWTAKSYNEQFS. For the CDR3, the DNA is TGTGCCAGCAGCGGATGGACTGCCAAATCCTACAATGAGCAGTTCTCC.

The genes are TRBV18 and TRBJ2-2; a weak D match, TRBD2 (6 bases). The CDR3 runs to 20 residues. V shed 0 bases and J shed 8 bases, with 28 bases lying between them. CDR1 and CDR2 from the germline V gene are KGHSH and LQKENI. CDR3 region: CASSPPQVTQTRGEVGELFF. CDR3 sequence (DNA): TGTGCCAGCTCACCACCTCAGGTCACGCAAACGCGGGGCGAAGTAGGGGAGCTGTTTTTT.